This T cell receptor (beta chain) was retrieved from a study of T cell repertoires in cytomegalovirus infection. Study summary: Through public TCR beta signatures, both CMV infection and matching HLA type were indicated.

Germline V gene sequence: CDR1 MNHEY, CDR2 SVGAGI. CDR3 length: 11 amino acids. From the reads, TCRdb called clonotypes with MiXCR, one entry per CDR3 protein. The sample includes approximately 400,000 distinct CDR3 sequences, approximately 31% of them seen just once. Broader study findings: HLA-C-restricted CMV-specific TCR beta clonotypes were dominant in the ex vivo response.

For this clonotype: Its matching antigen is unknown. The junction differs from germline at one of its ends, possibly a read error.

This TCR came from a human donor in good health (CMV status not recorded). Some clones in this sample may be carry-over from other donors' samples. The specimen sequenced was PBMCs. The V gene is TRBV6-5, the J gene TRBJ2-7; D possibly corresponds to TRBD1 (5 bases). CDR3 loop: CASSQGYDQYF. CDR3 bases: TGTGCCAGCAGTCAGGGCTACGATCAGTACTTC.